These 32 T cell receptor beta chains share one sample of origin, sequenced in a study of tumor-infiltrating lymphocytes in primary liver carcinoma. Without any cell sorting, roughly 20-32 mg of bulk tissue yielded co-extracted RNA and DNA. The template, around 540 ng total RNA, yielded TCR beta cDNA made with a constant-region primer. TCR beta libraries came from three nested multiplex PCR rounds using slightly modified ARM-PCR. The first two PCR rounds used TRBV1-TRBV30 primers with a Cbeta primer, approximately 10 cycles each. TCRdb recomputed calls from the multiplex PCR reads with MiXCR, one row per CDR3 protein. The sample holds 85,000 to 100,000 distinct CDR3 sequences, 65% to 70% seen once. The sequenced sample was tumor-adjacent normal liver tissue. The receptor source for this set is a man in his forties or fifties with primary liver carcinoma and hepatitis B virus infection.

This clonotype came up many times. The V and J genes are TRBV4-1 and TRBJ2-1, with TRBD2 matching over 7 bases. Looked up from germline, CDR1 is MGHRA and CDR2 is YSYEKL. The CDR3 runs to 17 residues. The ends lost 1 base at V and 0 bases at J; junction bases unmatched: 6. CDR3 residues: CASSQGLAESSYNEQFF. The CDR3 coding sequence is TGCGCCAGCAGCCAAGGCCTAGCGGAGAGCTCCTACAATGAGCAGTTCTTC.

This clonotype was seen at least ten times. The V and J genes are TRBV6-5 and TRBJ1-4; D unclear. Trimming left V 6 bases short and J 7 bases short, with 15 bases between. CDR1 is MNHEY, CDR2 SVGAGI, per germline. The CDR3 is 14 amino acids. CDR3 DNA sequence: TGTGCCAGCAGACAAGGGCAGACCTTTGAAAAACTGTTTTTT. This gives the protein CASRQGQTFEKLFF.

The chain employs TRBV6-6 and TRBJ2-3, with D perhaps assigned TRBD1 or TRBD2 (5 bases each). The germline V and J ends were trimmed by 2 bases and 12 bases, with 21 bases remaining between them. In germline, CDR1 is MNHNY, CDR2 SVGAGI (reference sequence). The CDR3 runs to 15 residues. DNA of the CDR3: TGTGCCAGCAGTTACGTCGGGGACGGCACAGATATACAGTATTTT. Translated, it gives CASSYVGDGTDIQYF.

This clonotype has a handful of counts. One end of the junction does not line up with germline, which may come from a read error. The chain employs TRBV5-1 and TRBJ2-7; 7 positions agree with TRBD2. This CDR3 has 16 amino acids. Germline assignment: CDR1 SGHRS and CDR2 YFSETQ. The CDR3 loop reads CTSSLEAGGSSYEQYF. CDR3 coding DNA: TGCACCAGCAGCTTAGAAGCCGGGGGGAGCTCCTACGAGCAGTACTTC.

On this clonotype itself: The junction and the germline gene differ at one end; a read error may be behind it. This sequence joins TRBV2 and TRBJ2-7; 7 bases are a match to TRBD2. Germline V lookup: CDR1 SNHLY, CDR2 FYNNEI. The CDR3 loop spans 13 amino acids. CDR3 in amino acids: CAGRKREVHEQYF. CDR3 nucleotide sequence: TGTGCCGGCAGAAAGCGGGAAGTCCACGAGCAGTACTTC.

With respect to this clonotype: This may come from a read error, since a much larger clone is one base off. J is TRBJ2-6 and V is TRBV10-3; D not certain. Trimming pared 7 bases from V and 4 bases from J, leaving 14 bases between. CDR1 ENHRY and CDR2 SYGVKD come from the germline V gene. The CDR3 runs to 15 residues. CDR3 amino acids: CAIKAGSRGANVLTF. The CDR3 coding sequence is TGTGCCATCAAAGCCGGGTCGCGAGGGGCCAACGTCCTGACTTTC.

Remarks on this clonotype: Possible read error: a much larger clone is one base away. This chain links TRBV4-2 with TRBJ2-3; 9 bases agree with TRBD2. The V segment lost 5 bases and the J segment 7 bases; nucleotides outside the gene matches: 13. The V gene's germline CDR1 is LGHNA and CDR2 YNFKEQ. This CDR3 has 16 residues. CDR3 nucleotide sequence: TGTGCCAGCAGCGGTCGAATGGCGGGAGGGGCAAATACGCAGTATTTT. Translated, it gives CASSGRMAGGANTQYF.

The rearrangement joins TRBV28 to TRBJ2-7; D might be TRBD1 or TRBD2, each matching 5 bases. V was trimmed by 3 bases and J by 2 bases, leaving 11 bases between them. The germline gives CDR1 MDHEN, CDR2 SYDVKM. This CDR3 is 14 amino acids long. CDR3 DNA sequence: TGTGCCAGCAGTTTTACCGGGACGGCCTACGAGCAGTACTTC. Amino acids: CASSFTGTAYEQYF.

In regard to this clonotype: One end of the junction varies from germline; a read error may be responsible. V and J are TRBV6-1 and TRBJ2-3; 8 positions agree with TRBD2. This CDR3 comprises 18 residues. Germline V CDR1 and CDR2: MNHNS, SASEGT. The CDR3 is CTSSEPASGPYSTVTRYF. The CDR3 DNA is TGTACCAGCAGTGAACCAGCTAGCGGGCCGTATAGCACAGTTACGCGGTATTTT.

The table lists this clonotype with many counts. This chain links TRBV6-5 with TRBJ1-1; 8 nucleotides align to TRBD1. V was pared by 0 bases and J by 4 bases, with 7 bases of the junction left unmatched. The CDR3 has 16 residues. In germline, CDR1 is MNHEY, CDR2 SVGAGI. The CDR3 DNA reads as TGTGCCAGCAGTTACTCGCTAGGGACAGGCGCCACTGAAGCTTTCTTT. It codes for CASSYSLGTGATEAFF.

With respect to this clonotype: This could be a read error, since a much larger clone is one nucleotide away. V and J are TRBV6-5 and TRBJ1-1; D possibly corresponds to TRBD1 (5 bases). Germline CDR1 and CDR2: MNHEY and SVGAGI. CDR3 length: 15 amino acids. The CDR3 spells CAGSPTGGRYTEAFF. The CDR3 region has the DNA TGTGCCGGCAGTCCGACGGGGGGTAGATACACTGAAGCTTTCTTT.

A remark on this clonotype: A read error may be the cause here, since a much bigger clone is one base away. This chain joins TRBV6-6 and TRBJ2-5; D call uncertain. This CDR3 contains 15 residues. Germline V gives CDR1 MNHNY, CDR2 SVGAGI (reference sequence). CDR3 nucleotide sequence: TGTGCCAGCAGTTCCCTTCTATCCTACCCAGAGACCCGGTACTTC. Its protein product is CASSSLLSYPETRYF.

The table lists this clonotype with many counts. The chain uses TRBV29-1 and TRBJ1-2; no reliable D call. CDR1 SQVTM and CDR2 ANQGSEA come from the germline V gene. Trimming cost V 3 bases and J 4 bases, with 6 bases left between them. The CDR3 length is 11 residues. CDR3 in DNA: TGCAGCGTTGACAAAATCTATGGCTACACCTTC. Translation gives CSVDKIYGYTF.

This clonotype has more than one count but fewer than ten. The chain uses TRBV7-3 and TRBJ2-3; D gene unclear. The CDR3 is 17 amino acids. Trimming removed 5 bases at V and 2 bases at J, with 20 bases between. Germline V lookup: CDR1 SGHTA, CDR2 FQGTGA. CDR3 amino acids: CASSGERNFQTTDTQYF. In nucleotides, the CDR3 is TGTGCCAGCAGCGGCGAGCGAAACTTCCAGACCACAGATACGCAGTATTTT.

As to this clonotype: A read error is possible here, since a much larger clone lies one base away. The chain links TRBV5-6 to TRBJ2-3, with TRBD2 identical over 13 bases. V was clipped by 4 bases and J by 5 bases; unmatched bases: 7. The CDR3 covers 16 residues. Germline-derived CDR1 and CDR2 are SGHDT and YYEEEE. This CDR3 is CASSHGLAGAEDTQYF. The DNA for the CDR3 is TGTGCCAGCAGCCATGGACTAGCGGGAGCGGAAGATACGCAGTATTTT.

The chain uses TRBV24-1 and TRBJ2-1; D unclear. There are 13 residues in the CDR3. The germline V gene has CDR1 KGHDR and CDR2 SFDVKD. The V and J ends lost 4 bases and 2 bases respectively, with 5 bases between them. The CDR3 protein is CATSEGAYNEQFF. As DNA, the CDR3 is TGTGCCACCAGTGAAGGAGCCTACAATGAGCAGTTCTTC.

The J gene is TRBJ1-1, the V gene TRBV5-8; D might be TRBD1 (6 bases). Trimming took off 1 base at V and 0 bases at J, with 19 bases between the two ends. This CDR3 is built from 18 residues. CDR1 and CDR2 from the germline V gene are SGHTS and YDEGEE. The CDR3 sequence is CASSLKGTSGPMNTEAFF. The CDR3 nucleotides read TGTGCCAGCAGCTTGAAGGGGACAAGTGGCCCCATGAACACTGAAGCTTTCTTT.

This chain links TRBV18 with TRBJ2-3, with D possibly being TRBD2 (5 bases). Per germline, CDR1 KGHSH and CDR2 LQKENI. CDR3 size: 15 residues. V lost 4 bases and J 1 base, leaving 12 bases between the germline ends. Here the CDR3 DNA reads TGTGCCAGCTCACTATCACTAGACCGCACAGATACGCAGTATTTT. It yields the protein CASSLSLDRTDTQYF.

On this clonotype: A much larger clone differs by one base, so this may be a read error. The V call is TRBV6-6, the J call TRBJ1-1; D is unresolved. From germline, CDR1 is MNHNY and CDR2 SVGAGI (reference sequence). The CDR3 is made up of 12 amino acids. CDR3 sequence (DNA): TGTGCCTGCAGACGGGTGAACACTGAAGCTTTCTTT. Residues: CACRRVNTEAFF.

For this clonotype: The CDR3 ends on some other residue instead of the conserved phenylalanine or tryptophan, so this is likely a read error. This sequence joins TRBV4-1 and TRBJ2-7, with no clear D. CDR3 length equals 14 residues. Germline V gene lookup returns CDR1 MGHRA and CDR2 YSYEKL. CDR3 amino acids: CTSSQGIGTYEQYL. CDR3 in DNA: TGCACCAGCAGCCAAGGGATCGGAACCTACGAGCAGTACCTC.

A note on this clonotype: As the CDR3 is not closed by the conserved phenylalanine or tryptophan, this likely results from a read error. The CDR3 region is CASSLGLAGEVDNKQFY. The DNA for the CDR3 is TGTGCCAGCAGCCTGGGACTAGCGGGAGAAGTTGATAATAAGCAGTTCTAC. The chain couples TRBV11-1 to TRBJ2-1; TRBD2 matches 14 bases. Germline-derived CDR1 and CDR2 are SGHAT and FQDESV (reference sequence). The J segment lost 11 bases and the V segment lost 5 bases, leaving 14 bases of the junction unmatched. CDR3 length: 17 amino acids.

About this clonotype: With a much larger clone just one base away, this may be a read error. Because it lacks the conserved phenylalanine or tryptophan at the end, this CDR3 is likely a read error. The V call is TRBV4-1, the J call TRBJ2-3; D possibly corresponds to TRBD2 (5 bases). The CDR3 spans 13 residues. V was shortened by 3 bases and J by 3 bases, with 7 bases between the two germline ends. Germline V gene sequence: CDR1 MGHRA, CDR2 YSYEKL. CDR3: CASSHPGTDTQYL. CDR3 DNA: TGCGCCAGCAGCCATCCGGGGACAGATACGCAGTATTTA.

As regards this clonotype: A much larger clone differs from this one at a single base, so this may be a read error. This chain connects TRBV5-4 to TRBJ2-7; maybe TRBD2 (5 bases). There are 15 residues in the CDR3. Looked up from germline, CDR1 is SGHNT and CDR2 is YYREEE (reference sequence). CDR3 sequence (DNA): TGTGCCAGCAGCTCATCTACTAGGTACTCCTACAAGCAGTACTTC. Amino acids: CASSSSTRYSYKQYF.

Points on this clonotype: The CDR3 does not close with the conserved phenylalanine or tryptophan, likely indicating a read error. CDR3 region: CSVDEGSSTGGYDYTL. CDR3 nucleotide sequence: TGCAGCGTTGACGAAGGGTCCTCGACAGGAGGCTATGACTACACCTTA. This chain uses TRBV29-1 with TRBJ1-2, with D possibly matching TRBD1 (6 bases). Germline loops: CDR1 SQVTM, CDR2 ANQGSEA. The CDR3 is made up of 16 amino acids.

Worth noting for this clonotype: A single base separates this from a much larger clone, so it may be a read error. The chain has TRBV10-3 and TRBJ2-7; possibly TRBD2 for D (5 bases). This CDR3 comprises 15 residues. CDR1 is ENHRY, CDR2 SYGVKD, per germline. CDR3 region: CVISESRVTSYEQYF. The CDR3 coding sequence is TGTGTCATCAGTGAGTCGAGGGTGACCTCTTACGAGCAGTACTTC.

For this clonotype: A read error may account for a junction end that differs from germline. The V and J genes are TRBV7-8 and TRBJ2-7, with 7 nucleotides matching TRBD1. The CDR3 is 14 amino acids. CDR1 is SGHVS and CDR2 is FQNEAQ in the germline V gene. CDR3 region: CTSSLVGTEYEQYF. CDR3 DNA: TGTACCAGCAGCTTAGTCGGGACAGAGTACGAGCAGTACTTC.

This clonotype was seen once. A much larger clone lies a single base off, so this may be a read error. The chain carries TRBV14 and TRBJ2-7; D is perhaps TRBD1 (6 bases). V lost 2 bases and J lost 4, with 12 bases in between. CDR3 length equals 14 residues. Germline loops: CDR1 SGHDN, CDR2 FVKESK. The CDR3 DNA follows: TGTGCCAGCAGCCAAAGGGACACCTATTACGAGCAGTACTTC. Amino acid sequence: CASSQRDTYYEQYF.

This clonotype came up many times. The chain carries TRBV12-3 or TRBV12-4 and TRBJ2-7; D possibly corresponds to TRBD2 (6 bases). This CDR3 spans 13 amino acids. V was clipped by 1 base and J by 3 bases, with 7 bases between them. The CDR3 DNA reads as TGTGCCAGCAGTTTAGGCGGGATCTACGAGCAGTACTTC. Its protein product is CASSLGGIYEQYF.

The chain employs TRBV12-3 or TRBV12-4 and TRBJ2-5; no firm D call. V was clipped by 7 bases and J by 3 bases, with 21 bases between them. This CDR3 is 16 amino acids long. The CDR3 DNA follows: TGTGCCAGCATGGGATCGGTAACGGCGCCCAAAGAGACCCAGTACTTC. Translation: CASMGSVTAPKETQYF.

The sample holds a few counts of this clonotype. The rearrangement joins TRBV10-3 to TRBJ2-7, with D maybe TRBD1 (5 bases). Trimming cost V 3 bases and J 2 bases, with 14 bases left between them. CDR1 is ENHRY, CDR2 SYGVKD, per germline. This CDR3 region has 15 residues. Here the CDR3 DNA reads TGTGCCATCAGTGATAATCAGGGCCTTACCTACGAGCAGTACTTC. Translation gives CAISDNQGLTYEQYF.

Note on this clonotype: Germline and junction disagree at one end, which may indicate a read error. The V and J genes are TRBV6-5 and TRBJ2-4; no clear D gene. Germline values: CDR1 MNHEY, CDR2 SVGAGI. CDR3 length: 17 residues. CDR3 nucleotides: TGTGTCAGCAGTTACGACCATCGATCCGTAGCCAAAAACATTCAGTACTTC. This translates into CVSSYDHRSVAKNIQYF.

Notes on this clonotype: A read error may produce the germline difference seen at one junction end. CDR3 sequence: CSVAQQESNEQIF. CDR3 DNA sequence: TGCAGCGTTGCGCAGCAGGAGAGTAATGAGCAGATCTTC. The chain recombines TRBV29-1 with TRBJ2-1; D ambiguous. The germline V gene encodes CDR1 SQVTM and CDR2 ANQGSEA. This CDR3 contains 13 residues.